This T cell receptor (beta chain) was sequenced for a study of blood T cell repertoires in COVID-19 (dated by TCRdb to the early 2020s). Background for the entire study: Samples covering the acute and convalescent phases of COVID-19 were provided by collaborators in the United States, Italy and Spain. Sample metadata almost always included a de-identified subject ID, COVID-19 status, age in years and sex. The dataset comprised deeply sampled blood TCRbeta repertoires from subjects exposed to, actively infected with, or recovered from COVID-19. The material from the prospective study consisted of cDNA or gDNA derived from T cells, B-cell-depleted T cells, or PBMCs. Samples came from the ongoing ImmuneRACE study (first 160 participants) plus 1,254 subjects from 6 global collaborators. Where available, HLA class I and class II types were taken from metadata supplied by the sample provider and were not determined by assay-based typing. A freely available public database, intended as a resource for researchers studying the immune response to SARS-CoV-2, is where the repertoires were released.

The immunoSEQ Assay, a bias-controlled multiplex PCR, was used to amplify TCRbeta CDR3 regions from genomic DNA. The original pipeline was this. Nucleated cell counts per sample were estimated from amplification of reference gene primers within the assay. To quantify the absolute abundance of each unique TCRbeta CDR3 rearrangement, sequence reads were collapsed and filtered. For each sample, productive Simpson clonality was calculated as the square root of Simpson's diversity index across productive rearrangements. Not all clones reach the TCRdb copy of this immuneACCESS table, which keeps in-frame sequences only. Checked studies attribute under half of the gap to unresolved V genes and leave the rest unexplained. V and J calls and clone size are those listed in that table; D and trimming were worked out from the DNA. This sample has around 300,000 clones in its table, and approximately 89% of those were observed once. Of the sample, 2% to 2.5% is held by the ten largest clones.

Compared with germline, V lacks 3 bases and J lacks 3 bases; bases without a gene match: 6. The CDR3 contains 14 residues, cysteine and phenylalanine counted. The sequence is cut down to CDR3 DNA, 42 bases in frame from base 1. For CDR1 and CDR2, the germline V gene lists SGHRS and YFSETQ. The research as a whole found: How much clinical and demographic metadata was included differed by source and by participant, and the metadata was provided uncurated.

Comment on this clone: Its antigen is currently not known. One base away there is no much larger clone; base qualities are not given.

One collaborating source in Seattle enrolled patients during active infection and followed them longitudinally through the course of disease. Each collaborating institution followed its own protocols to collect whole blood in K2EDTA tubes. For TCRbeta analysis, collaborators shipped samples in one of three forms: frozen whole blood, isolated PBMCs, or DNA extracted from either of those sample types. Material: peripheral blood. This clonotype originated in a woman aged 25 to 39 with COVID-19, enrolled during active disease. Rearrangement joined TRBV5-1 to TRBJ2-7, with 7 central nucleotides matching TRBD2. The bases are TGCGCCAGCAGCTGGACCGGGACTAACTACGAGCAGTACTTC. It encodes CASSWTGTNYEQYF. The full variable domain, with segments outside the CDR3 supplied by the reference TRBV5-1 and TRBJ2-7 proteins, appears as KAGVTQTPRYLIKTRGQQVTLSCSPISGHRSVSWYQQTPGQGLQFLFEYFSETQRNKGNFPGRFSGRQFSNSRSEMNVSTLELGDSALYLCASSWTGTNYEQYFGPGTRLTVT.